This record covers a single T cell receptor (beta chain). Its antigen is currently not known. Within one base of it there is no much larger clone, and no base qualities were kept. The sample's treatment or condition label is to be understood as: randomized to nivolumab then ipilimumab (arm A) or the reverse (arm B). No trial patient had received prior DNA-damaging chemotherapy. The samples were obtained from melanoma patients enrolled in CheckMate 064, an open-label, randomized phase II trial testing sequential checkpoint blockade. Genomic DNA from formalin-fixed paraffin-embedded (FFPE) tissue samples served as the input for tumor TCR sequencing. This record belongs to a study of sequential checkpoint blockade in melanoma (dated by TCRdb to between 2018 and 2021). In the study overall: In a 1:1 randomization, patients received either first-line nivolumab then ipilimumab (arm A) or ipilimumab then nivolumab (arm B). DNA from approximately 91 pretreatment melanoma tumor samples was subjected to TCRbeta immunosequencing. Around 20 patients had matched tumor biopsies taken before treatment and at week 13, after single-agent nivolumab (arm A) or ipilimumab (arm B). Maintenance nivolumab came after both trial sequences. The same lesion was the source of roughly four fifths of the matched pre- and post-treatment tumor biopsy pairs.

The CDR3 starts with the cysteine, ends with the phenylalanine, and has 14 residues. Only the CDR3 portion is preserved as DNA: 42 bases, with reading frame beginning at the first base. Reading the germline V gene gives CDR1 MGHDK and CDR2 SYGVNS. The junction carries 10 bases between V and J, which are trimmed by 7 bases and 0 bases respectively. Broader findings and caveats from the paper: Patients with increases in tumor T-cell fraction and clonality by week 13 were approximately 30 times more likely to achieve clinical benefit. Tumor T-cell fraction and clonality correlated with PD-L1 staining and CD8+ T-cell counts but not with mutational load. The model for predicting response that combines TCR metrics with mutation burden needs to be validated in larger, independent patient cohorts. In the nivolumab-first arm (arm A), pretreatment tumor TIL clonality was associated with response (P = .04). Small sample sizes and reduced statistical power limited the analyses of tumor T-cell fraction within each arm.

TCRbeta CDR3 regions were immunosequenced from genomic DNA with the immunoSEQ Assay. Before high-throughput sequencing, the genomic DNA was amplified using bias-controlled multiplex PCR. Concerning the study's data processing: To quantify the absolute abundance of each unique TCRbeta CDR3 region, the sequences were collapsed and filtered. Clonality was defined as 1 minus Pielou's evenness and was calculated using productive rearrangements only. Tumor T-cell fraction was calculated by normalizing TCRbeta template counts to usable DNA, which was estimated from several housekeeping genes. A previously published method was used to identify clones with significantly greater frequencies in on-treatment samples than in baseline samples. Imported from immuneACCESS, the table was reduced by TCRdb to in-frame sequences with V and J called. These copies leave out some clones; in studies compared against another copy, an unresolved V gene accounts for under half, and the cause of the remainder is not known. That table supplies the V and J calls and clone size; D and trimming were determined from the DNA. Across this sample there are 4,500 to 6,000 clones, with about 25% seen only once. Around 20% of the sample belongs to the ten largest clones.

In this chain, TRBV25-1 is recombined with TRBJ2-1, with TRBD1 perhaps the D gene, on 6 matching bases. The sequence derives from a human donor with melanoma. Specimen: tumor tissue (inferred from file names), collected from a patient given nivolumab and ipilimumab in sequence. The CDR3 protein is CASTGQSSYNEQFF. Here is the DNA: TGTGCCAGCACTGGACAGAGCTCCTACAATGAGCAGTTCTTC.